The 24 T cell receptor beta chains presented below share a single source sample, sequenced in a study of identical twins (dated by TCRdb to the mid-2010s). Library prep was done by 5' RACE. Sequencing was performed on an Illumina HiSeq 2000. The public reads were quality trimmed at Q25 with fastp and then assembled into clones with MiXCR by TCRdb, keeping productive beta chains. Rows with a matching CDR3 protein are joined into one entry that keeps the most common DNA and genes. Across this sample there are about 890,000 distinct CDR3 sequences, with 10% to 15% seen only once. The ten top clones hold around 1.5% of the sample. This same sample was also taken into another study, of yellow fever vaccine responses in identical twins.

The material sequenced was PBMCs. The source of these receptors is a woman between 18 and 29 years old in good health.

In its sample, this clonotype was seen a few times. The rearrangement joins TRBV19 to TRBJ1-5, with D hard to call. V lost 5 bases, J lost 9 bases, and 11 bases lay in between. The CDR3 loop spans 12 amino acids. Germline CDR1 is LNHDA and CDR2 is SQIVND (reference sequence). The CDR3 reads CASSHGMGPQHF. CDR3 bases: TGTGCCAGTAGTCACGGGATGGGGCCCCAGCATTTT. The full variable domain, completed using reference TRBV19 and TRBJ1-5, is DGGITQSPKYLFRKEGQNVTLSCEQNLNHDAMYWYRQDPGQGLRLIYYSQIVNDFQKGDIAEGYSVSREKKESFPLTVTSAQKNPTAFYLCASSHGMGPQHFGDGTRLSIL.

The chain has TRBV7-3 and TRBJ2-6; TRBD2 matches at 13 bases. There are 19 residues in the CDR3. Germline assignment: CDR1 SGHTA and CDR2 FQGTGA. Germline trimming cut 1 base from V and 0 bases from J; bases unmatched to any gene: 3. The CDR3 bases are TGTGCCAGCAGCTTAATGGGACTAGCGGGGCCCTCTGGGGCCAACGTCCTGACTTTC. Translated: CASSLMGLAGPSGANVLTF. Full variable domain (rest looked up from reference TRBV7-3 and TRBJ2-6): GAGVSQTPSNKVTEKGKYVELRCDPISGHTALYWYRQSLGQGPEFLIYFQGTGAADDSGLPNDRFFAVRPEGSVSTLKIQRTERGDSAVYLCASSLMGLAGPSGANVLTFGAGSRLTVL.

The CDR3 spells CASSPDLAGSTEQFF. The CDR3 DNA follows: TGTGCCAGCAGCCCAGATCTAGCGGGGTCTACGGAGCAGTTCTTC. The chain combines TRBV3-1 with TRBJ2-1; 9 positions agree with TRBD2. J gave up 10 bases and V 4 bases, and 11 bases lay outside the gene matches. This CDR3 is 15 amino acids long. Per the germline V gene, CDR1 is LGHDT and CDR2 is YNNKEL (reference sequence).

This clonotype has at least ten counts. V usage is TRBV27 and J usage is TRBJ1-6; D may be TRBD1 (5 bases). The CDR3 length is 15 residues. From germline, CDR1 is MNHEY and CDR2 SMNVEV (reference sequence). Trimming left V 5 bases short and J 6 bases short, with 14 bases between. CDR3 protein: CASSPIGGGNSPLHF. In nucleotides, the CDR3 is TGTGCCAGCAGTCCGATCGGGGGTGGTAATTCACCCCTCCACTTT.

This clonotype appeared many times. The rearrangement joins TRBV6-1 to TRBJ2-1, with 7 bases identical to TRBD2. Germline loops: CDR1 MNHNS, CDR2 SASEGT. The CDR3 is made up of 16 amino acids. After removal of 5 bases from V and 0 bases from J, the junction contained 7 bases not matched to a gene. This chain's CDR3 is CASSPPLAVSYNEQFF. CDR3 bases: TGTGCCAGCAGTCCCCCGCTAGCGGTCTCCTACAATGAGCAGTTCTTC.

A few counts support this clonotype. The rearrangement links TRBV10-3 to TRBJ1-1, with 10 bases identical to TRBD1. The CDR3 contains 14 residues. Per germline, CDR1 ENHRY and CDR2 SYGVKD. Germline trimming cut 7 bases from V and 3 bases from J; bases unmatched to any gene: 5. CDR3 sequence (DNA): TGTGCCATCAATACGGGGACAGGGGACACTGAAGCTTTCTTT. Protein: CAINTGTGDTEAFF.

This clonotype was recorded a few times. This sequence joins TRBV27 and TRBJ1-1; no firm D call. The V gene lost 8 bases and the J gene lost 0 bases, with 10 bases spanning the gap. Germline V gene data show CDR1 as MNHEY and CDR2 as SMNVEV (reference sequence). The CDR3 sequence is 13 residues long. The CDR3 sequence: CASGVGLNTEAFF. As DNA, the CDR3 is TGTGCCAGCGGGGTAGGATTGAACACTGAAGCTTTCTTT.

This chain uses TRBV29-1 with TRBJ2-5; D is unclear. Germline CDR1 SQVTM, CDR2 ANQGSEA. V was cut by 1 base and J by 4 bases, with 4 bases left in between. CDR3 length equals 11 residues. DNA of the CDR3: TGCAGCGTTGAAGTGTTAGAGACCCAGTACTTC. Its translation: CSVEVLETQYF.

The chain carries TRBV12-3 or TRBV12-4 and TRBJ2-1; 8 positions match TRBD2. CDR3 size: 13 residues. V lost 5 bases, J lost 15 bases, and 12 bases stayed unmatched. CDR3 loop: CASSPRTSPLPFF. CDR3 DNA: TGTGCCAGCAGTCCTAGGACTAGCCCCTTACCGTTCTTC.

This clonotype was counted at least ten times. The chain is built from TRBV5-1 and TRBJ1-1; 7 nucleotides line up with TRBD1. The V gene end was trimmed by 3 bases and the J gene end by 5 bases; junction bases not matched to a gene: 13. The CDR3 covers 16 residues. CDR1 and CDR2 from the germline V gene are SGHRS and YFSETQ. CDR3 loop: CASSSKSTGSGTEAFF. Here the CDR3 DNA reads TGCGCCAGCAGCTCGAAATCGACAGGGTCGGGTACTGAAGCTTTCTTT.

V is TRBV12-3 or TRBV12-4 and J is TRBJ2-7; D is uncertain. The CDR3 sequence is 15 residues long. V lost 1 base to trimming and J lost 4 bases, with 14 bases between them. CDR3 protein: CASSLVVGQTYEQYF. As DNA, the CDR3 is TGTGCCAGCAGTTTAGTAGTAGGGCAGACGTACGAGCAGTACTTC.

The chain links TRBV11-1 to TRBJ2-1, with TRBD2 matching 8 bases. The CDR3 covers 16 residues. Germline CDR1 is SGHAT and CDR2 is FQDESV (reference sequence). V lost 3 bases, J lost 8 bases, and 12 bases stayed unmatched. CDR3 amino acids: CASSLVAGSHWDEQFF. DNA of the CDR3: TGTGCCAGCAGCTTGGTAGCGGGGTCGCATTGGGATGAGCAGTTCTTC.

V is TRBV2 and J is TRBJ2-2, with 7 bases that match TRBD1. Looked up from germline, CDR1 is SNHLY and CDR2 is FYNNEI. The length of the CDR3 is 15 residues. V was pared by 11 bases and J by 8 bases, with 17 bases of the junction left unmatched. The CDR3 DNA sequence: TGTGCCCAGGGTGGAACAGGGGCCAAAGGTGGGGAGCTGTTTTTT. This codes for CAQGGTGAKGGELFF.

This clonotype has a single count. The chain's CDR3 is CASANRTGGYSGANVLTF. Here the CDR3 DNA reads TGTGCCAGCGCTAATAGGACAGGGGGATACTCTGGGGCCAACGTCCTGACTTTC. V is TRBV12-3 or TRBV12-4 and J is TRBJ2-6, with 10 bases aligning to TRBD1. The CDR3 is made up of 18 amino acids. V lost 8 bases and J lost 0; bases outside the gene matches: 10.

This clonotype occurred a few times. The V gene is TRBV6-1, the J gene TRBJ2-2; possibly TRBD2 for D (6 bases). The CDR3 length is 15 residues. The germline CDR1 and CDR2 sequences are MNHNS and SASEGT. The V end was cut by 9 bases, the J end by 0 bases, with 14 bases between. The CDR3 loop is CASGGTRANTGELFF. In DNA form, the CDR3 reads TGTGCCAGTGGGGGGACCCGCGCGAACACCGGGGAGCTGTTTTTT.

This chain connects TRBV7-2 to TRBJ2-2; D unclear. The CDR3 runs to 15 residues. Between the trimmed V and J ends, which lost 4 bases and 4 bases, there was a span of 13 bases. Germline V CDR1 and CDR2: SGHTA, FQGNSA. The CDR3: CASSYRPTGTGELFF. The CDR3 DNA reads as TGTGCCAGCAGCTACCGCCCGACGGGCACCGGGGAGCTGTTTTTT.

The chain links TRBV14 to TRBJ2-1, with D maybe TRBD2 (6 bases). Trimming shortened V by 2 bases and J by 2 bases, and 19 bases separated the two germline ends. The CDR3 covers 18 residues. In germline, CDR1 is SGHDN, CDR2 FVKESK. CDR3: CASSQRPSSVRPYNEQFF. CDR3 DNA: TGTGCCAGCAGCCAACGCCCTTCTAGCGTAAGACCCTACAATGAGCAGTTCTTC. The full variable domain, in which reference TRBV14 and TRBJ2-1 provide the parts outside the CDR3, is EAGVTQFPSHSVIEKGQTVTLRCDPISGHDNLYWYRRVMGKEIKFLLHFVKESKQDESGMPNNRFLAERTGGTYSTLKVQPAELEDSGVYFCASSQRPSSVRPYNEQFFGPGTRLTVL.

In nucleotides, the CDR3 is TGTGCCAGCACCCGCTCAGGAAGTAGCGGGACCGGGGAGCTGTTTTTT. Translation gives CASTRSGSSGTGELFF. V is TRBV6-1 and J is TRBJ2-2; TRBD2 matches at 7 bases. CDR1 is MNHNS and CDR2 is SASEGT in the germline V gene. The CDR3 spans 16 residues. V lost 7 bases to trimming and J lost 5 bases; unmatched junction nucleotides: 13.

The chain combines TRBV7-9 with TRBJ2-5; unclear D gene. Per the germline V gene, CDR1 is SEHNR and CDR2 is FQNEAQ (reference sequence). Trimming took 4 bases from V and 1 from J, leaving 19 bases between them. The CDR3 has 17 amino acids. For the CDR3, the DNA is TGTGCCAGCAGCTCATTCGTCGGGTGGGCACTCCAAGAGACCCAGTACTTC. Translating gives CASSSFVGWALQETQYF.

This clonotype has more than one count but fewer than ten. V gene TRBV5-1 combines with J gene TRBJ2-1, with 8 bases matching TRBD2. CDR3 length: 17 amino acids. J gave up 0 bases and V 4 bases, and 9 bases lay outside the gene matches. The germline CDR1 and CDR2 sequences are SGHRS and YFSETQ. The CDR3: CASSGRTGLDSYNEQFF. Here the CDR3 DNA reads TGCGCCAGCAGCGGCCGAACGGGACTAGACTCCTACAATGAGCAGTTCTTC.

This clonotype was seen many times. This sequence joins TRBV20-1 and TRBJ2-5; the match to TRBD2 covers 7 bases. The V gene's germline CDR1 is DFQATT and CDR2 SNEGSKA (reference sequence). V dropped 0 bases and J dropped 5; count of bases not matched to a gene: 21. The CDR3 consists of 19 residues. The CDR3 nucleotides read TGCAGTGCTAGAGATAGGCTGGCTAGCGGAGACCTTATGTGGGAGACCCAGTACTTC. Protein: CSARDRLASGDLMWETQYF.

The chain is built from TRBV5-1 and TRBJ2-2, with TRBD1 as a possible D gene (6 bases). This CDR3 contains 15 residues. The V end was cut by 0 bases, the J end by 4 bases, with 10 bases between. Germline CDR1 and CDR2: SGHRS and YFSETQ. The CDR3 reads CASSLDRVRTGELFF. In DNA, the CDR3 is TGCGCCAGCAGCTTGGACAGGGTCCGCACCGGGGAGCTGTTTTTT.

This clonotype was seen a handful of times. The chain carries TRBV12-3 or TRBV12-4 and TRBJ2-5; 9 bases align to TRBD1. V was pared by 7 bases and J by 6 bases, with 9 bases of the junction left unmatched. The CDR3 sequence is 14 residues long. In DNA form, the CDR3 reads TGTGCCAGCACCCTCGGGACAGGGATTAAGACCCAGTACTTC. Translating it yields CASTLGTGIKTQYF.

The chain carries TRBV7-9 and TRBJ1-1, with 10 bases that match TRBD1. The germline V gene encodes CDR1 SEHNR and CDR2 FQNEAQ (reference sequence). J lost 3 bases, V lost 1 base, and 5 bases had no gene match. The CDR3 is made up of 16 amino acids. The CDR3 bases are TGTGCCAGCAGCTTAGAGGGACAGGGGAGGTACACTGAAGCTTTCTTT. This gives the protein CASSLEGQGRYTEAFF.